A selection of T cell receptor beta chains follows, all from one sample in a study of cytomegalovirus exposure and HLA in healthy donors. Here immunoSEQ multiplex PCR was the method, and the copy in TCRdb shows in-frame clones only, minus some. The table has some 150,000 clones, roughly 80% seen once. Material for sequencing was PBMCs. The source is a man aged 40-49 years in good health and CMV-seronegative. The CDR3 runs from the conserved cysteine through the conserved F or W. The D gene is left open where the match is weak. The size field is filled for only some rows; it gives once, few, many or a size class.

J gene | D gene | clone size | V gene | CDR3 protein | CDR3 DNA
TRBJ2-7 | TRBD1 | . | TRBV29-1 | CSAGQGASEQYF | TGCAGCGCCGGACAGGGGGCGTCCGAGCAGTACTTC
TRBJ2-1 | . | . | TRBV27 | CASSLYGGSLNEQFF | TGTGCCAGCAGTTTATATGGGGGGTCGCTGAATGAGCAGTTCTTC
TRBJ2-7 | . | . | TRBV5-1 | CASSLGPRGPLPYEQYF | TGCGCCAGCAGCTTGGGCCCCAGGGGTCCCCTCCCGTACGAGCAGTACTTC
TRBJ2-7 | . | . | TRBV30 | CAWSHTTYEQYF | TGTGCCTGGAGCCATACCACATACGAGCAGTACTTC
TRBJ1-2 | . | few | TRBV29-1 | CSVEGGGYTF | TGCAGCGTTGAGGGGGGTGGCTACACCTTC
TRBJ2-7 | TRBD2 | many | TRBV4-2 | CASSQDETSGYEQYF | TGTGCCAGCAGCCAAGATGAGACTAGCGGTTACGAGCAGTACTTC
TRBJ2-6 | . | . | TRBV5-4 | CASSLMGGKSGANVLTF | TGTGCCAGCAGCTTGATGGGGGGAAAATCTGGGGCCAACGTCCTGACTTTC
TRBJ2-2 | . | . | TRBV6-4 | CASSAGANTGELFF | TGTGCCAGCTCGGCAGGGGCGAACACCGGGGAGCTGTTTTTT
TRBJ2-5 | . | once | TRBV30 | CAWSVSDDSDF | TGTGCCTGGAGTGTATCCGACGACAGTGACTTC
TRBJ1-6 | . | . | TRBV5-5 | CASSPTGYNSPLHF | TGTGCCAGCAGCCCTACAGGGTATAATTCACCCCTCCACTTT
TRBJ2-5 | . | . | TRBV6-5 | CASGSTGKETQYF | TGTGCCAGTGGATCAACAGGGAAGGAGACCCAGTACTTC
TRBJ2-7 | . | once | TRBV27 | CASSSSYEQYF | TGTGCCAGCAGTTCGTCTTACGAGCAGTACTTC
TRBJ2-1 | . | . | TRBV23-1 | CASSQLGRGSSYNEQFF | TGCGCCAGCAGTCAACTGGGTAGGGGGAGCTCCTACAATGAGCAGTTCTTC
TRBJ2-5 | . | . | TRBV7-8 | CASSPSGHIRETQYF | TGTGCCAGCAGCCCATCGGGACACATACGAGAGACCCAGTACTTC
TRBJ2-3 | TRBD2 | . | TRBV5-6 | CASSGGNIRGGAGDTQYF | TGTGCCAGCAGTGGGGGCAATATACGCGGGGGGGCGGGAGATACGCAGTATTTT
TRBJ2-7 | . | . | TRBV14 | CASSQVAVGEQYF | TGTGCCAGCAGCCAAGTGGCGGTGGGCGAGCAGTACTTC
TRBJ2-3 | . | . | TRBV7-8 | CASSSFRSEWDTQYF | TGTGCCAGCAGTTCCTTTCGGTCGGAGTGGGATACGCAGTATTTT
TRBJ2-3 | . | . | TRBV9 | CASSGDPTRQSITDTQYF | TGTGCCAGCAGCGGAGACCCGACCCGACAGAGTATCACAGATACGCAGTATTTT
TRBJ2-1 | . | . | TRBV7-9 | CASSLGTEQFF | TGTGCCAGCAGCTTGGGGACAGAGCAGTTCTTC
TRBJ2-1 | . | few | TRBV11-1 | CASQSRSTIYYNEQFF | TGTGCCAGCCAGTCCCGTTCGACTATTTACTACAATGAGCAGTTCTTC
TRBJ1-2 | TRBD1 | . | TRBV7-9 | CASSSTGGQGYTF | TGTGCCAGCAGCTCTACAGGGGGCCAAGGCTACACCTTC
TRBJ2-1 | TRBD1 | . | TRBV28 | CASSAGDRVDNEQFF | TGTGCCAGCAGCGCCGGGGACAGGGTTGACAATGAGCAGTTCTTC
TRBJ2-3 | . | . | TRBV7-9 | CASSWGHGTGTDTQYF | TGTGCCAGCAGCTGGGGCCACGGGACTGGCACAGATACGCAGTATTTT
TRBJ1-2 | . | . | TRBV5-6 | CASSLWTATYGYTF | TGTGCCAGCAGCTTGTGGACAGCCACGTATGGCTACACCTTC
TRBJ1-2 | . | . | TRBV11-1 | CASSLAREGYGYTF | TGTGCCAGCAGCTTAGCACGGGAAGGCTATGGCTACACCTTC
TRBJ1-2 | . | . | TRBV28 | CASSLAAVGSYGYTF | TGTGCCAGCAGTTTAGCGGCGGTTGGGAGCTATGGCTACACCTTC
TRBJ2-7 | TRBD2 | . | TRBV7-2 | CASSLRLAGGYEQYF | TGTGCCAGCAGCCTTCGACTAGCGGGTGGGTACGAGCAGTACTTC
TRBJ2-1 | TRBD2 | . | TRBV13 | CASSLGLLGTSGNEQFF | TGTGCCAGCAGCTTAGGCCTTCTAGGGACTAGCGGCAATGAGCAGTTCTTC
TRBJ2-1 | TRBD2 | . | TRBV7-2 | CASSLGLAAYNEQFF | TGTGCCAGCAGCCTCGGACTAGCGGCCTACAATGAGCAGTTCTTC
TRBJ2-3 | . | . | TRBV18 | CASSPRQGGPDTQYF | TGTGCCAGCTCACCACGGCAGGGTGGTCCAGATACGCAGTATTTT
TRBJ1-1 | . | once | TRBV5-6 | CASSPDWAGTEAFF | TGTGCCAGCAGCCCTGACTGGGCGGGCACTGAAGCTTTCTTT
TRBJ1-1 | . | . | TRBV4-2 | CASSPPDRVNTEAFF | TGTGCCAGCAGCCCCCCCGACAGAGTGAACACTGAAGCTTTCTTT
TRBJ1-5 | . | . | TRBV21-1 | CASSKVTVQPQHF | TGTGCCAGCAGCAAAGTGACAGTGCAGCCCCAGCATTTT
TRBJ1-2 | TRBD1 | . | TRBV6-4 | CARGTDPSNYGYTF | TGTGCCAGGGGGACAGACCCTTCTAACTATGGCTACACCTTC
TRBJ2-3 | TRBD2 | . | TRBV10-2 | CASSGIGGGTDTQYF | TGCGCCAGCAGTGGTATCGGGGGAGGGACAGATACGCAGTATTTT
TRBJ1-6 | . | . | TRBV5-1 | CASSLDSTYNSPLHF | TGCGCCAGCAGCTTGGACAGTACCTATAATTCACCCCTCCACTTT
TRBJ2-2 | . | . | TRBV5-5 | CASSSGLGELFF | TGTGCCAGCAGCTCAGGGCTTGGGGAGCTGTTTTTT